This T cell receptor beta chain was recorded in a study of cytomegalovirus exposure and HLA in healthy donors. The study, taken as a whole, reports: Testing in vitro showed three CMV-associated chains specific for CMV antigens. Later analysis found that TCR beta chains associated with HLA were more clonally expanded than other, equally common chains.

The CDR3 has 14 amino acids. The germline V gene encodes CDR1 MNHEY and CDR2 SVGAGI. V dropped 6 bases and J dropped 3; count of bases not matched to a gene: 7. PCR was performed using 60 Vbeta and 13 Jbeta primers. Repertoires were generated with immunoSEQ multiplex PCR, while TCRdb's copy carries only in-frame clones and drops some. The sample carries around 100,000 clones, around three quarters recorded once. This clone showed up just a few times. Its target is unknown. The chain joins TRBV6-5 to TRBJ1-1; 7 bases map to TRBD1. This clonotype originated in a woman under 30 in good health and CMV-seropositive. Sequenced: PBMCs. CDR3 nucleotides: TGTGCCAGCAGCCCCGACAGGGCAGACACTGAAGCTTTCTTT. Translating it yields CASSPDRADTEAFF.